Sequencing of this TCR beta chain was carried out in a study of human T cells and chemical hapten exposure (dated by TCRdb to the early 2020s). Study-wide context: For sensitization, 2% DPC in acetone was applied to a roughly 2 cm by roughly 2 cm area of upper inner arm skin. Libraries were pooled for sequencing, and per-sample TCR yields varied mainly because of small differences in library volumes within the pool. Throughout the roughly 23-week study period, patients were also given weekly therapeutic DPC doses on the scalp. The mostly female patient cohort included alopecia areata with under or over 50% scalp involvement, alopecia totalis and alopecia universalis. Blood was sampled from patients pre-sensitization (week 0) and at 2, 6 and about 24 weeks after DPC sensitization. Patch testing on the upper back used Finn chambers containing 0.01% DPC, with scoring done after 6 days according to International Contact Dermatitis Research Group standards. Twenty-nine alopecia patients provided blood for TCR sequencing at one to four time points (pre-sensitization, 2, 6 and 24 weeks). In alopecia patients, the study followed how the peripheral blood TCR repertoire changed in vivo over primary and secondary sensitization to diphenylcyclopropenone (DPC), a hapten. Results and caveats for the whole study, not just this receptor: Significantly more large CDR3 similarity clusters were formed by expanded TCRs than by pre-sensitization or healthy control sets, consistent with antigen-driven responses. Repeated subsampling changed both the strength of the expansion versus patch-test correlation and the threshold at which that correlation became significant. The number of TCRs above 1 in 1000 frequency did not change with DPC sensitization; there was no evidence of global repertoire structure alterations. The number of PT1 expanded TCRs positively correlated with patch test score, significant at thresholds 8, 16 and 32 but not 4. Alopecia, a presumed autoimmune disease, was present in all patients, so the immune response of the patients might differ from that of healthy individuals.

What the time point label conveys for this sample: patch test 1, 2 weeks after DPC sensitization. What the treatment or condition label conveys for this sample: therapeutic diphenylcyclopropenone sensitization with weekly scalp DPC. At every patch-test visit, the blood draw took place before the patch test was put on. Eligible patients were aged 18 to 70, diagnosed with alopecia, deemed suitable for DPC therapy, and excluded if pregnant. Unfractionated whole blood was collected in Tempus Blood RNA tubes, and total RNA was extracted from that blood. Points on this clonotype: The antigen this receptor binds is unknown. Qualities for individual bases were not recorded, and no much larger clone is one base off.

The library was built by means of RACE. Sequencer: NextSeq 500. During library preparation, unique molecular identifiers were attached to individual cDNA molecules so that TCRs could be counted quantitatively and reproducibly. For every blood RNA sample, sequencing covered both the TCR alpha and TCR beta chains. Concerning the study's data processing: A median of roughly 99,000 TCRs per sample was observed, with a range of roughly 23,224 to 700,000. The Decombinator software suite was used to annotate V, J and CDR3 in the TCR reads. For PS versus PT1 abundance plots, all samples were subsampled to the same number of TCRs (28,000). Expanded TCRs were defined as absent before sensitization and observed at least eight times at the 2-week time point. The public reads were quality trimmed at Q25 with fastp and then assembled into clones with MiXCR by TCRdb, keeping productive beta chains. Every entry covers one CDR3 protein and lists the most common genes and DNA from its rows. The V and J calls reflect TCRdb's pipeline rather than the authors' work. This sample has roughly 82,000 distinct CDR3 sequences in its table, and over 9.5% of those were observed once. The top ten constitute around 3.2% of the sample.

The CDR3 runs 14 amino acids, cysteine and phenylalanine included. Just CDR3 DNA is preserved here, 42 bases in frame from base 1. As encoded in the germline V gene, CDR1 is KGHSH while CDR2 is LQKENI. From V the trimming removes 6 bases and from J it removes 4 bases, while the gene matches leave 7 bases of the junction unaccounted for. The rearrangement joined TRBV18 to TRBJ1-1; 8 bases in between match TRBD1. This receptor was taken from an older woman with alopecia areata. Some clones in this sample may be carry-over from other donors' samples. The material was whole blood, obtained in connection with sensitization to the hapten diphenylcyclopropenone (DPC). For the CDR3, the sequence is CASSPGGGSTEAFF. Here is the DNA: TGTGCCAGCTCCCCAGGGGGCGGGAGCACTGAAGCTTTCTTT. With the portions outside the CDR3 filled from the reference TRBV18 and TRBJ1-1 genes, the complete variable region becomes NAGVMQNPRHLVRRRGQEARLRCSPMKGHSHVYWYRQLPEEGLKFMVYLQKENIIDESGMPKERFSAEFPKEGPSILRIQQVVRGDSAAYFCASSPGGGSTEAFFGQGTRLTVV.